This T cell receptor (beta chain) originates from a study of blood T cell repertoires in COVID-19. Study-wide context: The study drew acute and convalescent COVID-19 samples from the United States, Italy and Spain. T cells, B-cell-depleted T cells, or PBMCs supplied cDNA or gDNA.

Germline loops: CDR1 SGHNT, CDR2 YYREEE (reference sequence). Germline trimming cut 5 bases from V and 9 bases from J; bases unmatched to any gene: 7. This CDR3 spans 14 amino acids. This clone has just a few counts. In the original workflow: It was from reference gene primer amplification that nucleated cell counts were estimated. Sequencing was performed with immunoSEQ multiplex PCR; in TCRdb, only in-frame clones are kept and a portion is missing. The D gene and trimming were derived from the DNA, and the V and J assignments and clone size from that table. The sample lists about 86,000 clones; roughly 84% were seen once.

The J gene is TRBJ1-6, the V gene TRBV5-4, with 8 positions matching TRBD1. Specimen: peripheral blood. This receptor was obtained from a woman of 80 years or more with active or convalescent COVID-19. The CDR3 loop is CASRAGTGSSPLHF. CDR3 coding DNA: TGTGCCAGCAGGGCCGGGACAGGTAGTTCACCCCTCCACTTT. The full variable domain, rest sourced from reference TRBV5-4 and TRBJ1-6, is ETGVTQSPTHLIKTRGQQVTLRCSSQSGHNTVSWYQQALGQGPQFIFQYYREEENGRGNFPPRFSGLQFPNYSSELNVNALELDDSALYLCASRAGTGSSPLHFGNGTRLTVT.